This TCR beta chain was sequenced in a study of blood T cell repertoires in COVID-19. As for the study in general: COVID-19 samples collected from the United States, Italy and Spain covered acute and convalescent phases. PBMCs, B-cell-depleted T cells, or T cells were the source of the cDNA or gDNA that made up the material.

Original processing methods: Reference gene primers were amplified, and this amplification served to estimate nucleated cell counts. TCRdb keeps only in-frame clones here, not all; method: immunoSEQ multiplex PCR. D and trimming were read from the DNA, whereas the V and J calls and clone size are those reported in that table. The data contain over 30,000 clones, 90% of them singletons. The CDR3 contains 17 residues. The germline gives CDR1 SSHAT, CDR2 FNYEAQ (reference sequence). In the case of this clone: The junction departs from germline at one end; a sequencing error may be responsible.

Source material: peripheral blood. This chain joins TRBV7-7 and TRBJ2-1, with 12 bases aligning to TRBD2. This receptor was obtained from a human donor in a cohort sampled during active COVID-19. The DNA for the CDR3 is TGTGCTAGCAGCCCGACTCACCTAGCGGGAGGGGGCAATGAGCAGTTCTTC. It yields the protein CASSPTHLAGGGNEQFF. The variable domain in full, with the rest retrieved from reference TRBV7-7 and TRBJ2-1, is GAGVSQSPRYKVTKRGQDVTLRCDPISSHATLYWYQQALGQGPEFLTYFNYEAQPDKSGLPSDRFSAERPEGSISTLTIQRTEQRDSAMYRCASSPTHLAGGGNEQFFGPGTRLTVL.